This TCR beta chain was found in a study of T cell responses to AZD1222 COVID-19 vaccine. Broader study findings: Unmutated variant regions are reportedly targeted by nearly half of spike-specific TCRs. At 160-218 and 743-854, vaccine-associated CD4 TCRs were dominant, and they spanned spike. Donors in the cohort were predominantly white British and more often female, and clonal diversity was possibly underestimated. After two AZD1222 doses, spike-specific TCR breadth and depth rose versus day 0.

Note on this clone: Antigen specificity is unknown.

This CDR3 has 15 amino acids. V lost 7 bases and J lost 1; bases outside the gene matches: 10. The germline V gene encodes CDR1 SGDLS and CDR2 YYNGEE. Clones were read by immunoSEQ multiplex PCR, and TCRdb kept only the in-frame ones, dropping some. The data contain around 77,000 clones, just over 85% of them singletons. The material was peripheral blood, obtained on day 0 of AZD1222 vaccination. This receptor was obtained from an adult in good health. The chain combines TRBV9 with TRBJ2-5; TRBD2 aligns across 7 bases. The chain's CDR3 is CASSSGGWSQETQYF. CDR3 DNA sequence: TGTGCCAGCTCCTCCGGGGGGTGGTCCCAAGAGACCCAGTACTTC.